These T cell receptor beta chains were read from a single sample in a study of blood T cell repertoires in COVID-19. The method was immunoSEQ multiplex PCR; TCRdb's version includes in-frame clones alone and lacks a portion of them. The sample yields roughly 240,000 clones, about 88% seen once. The sample taken for sequencing was peripheral blood. These receptors were taken from a man younger than 30 with active or convalescent COVID-19. Each CDR3 is given with its conserved first and last residue. The order of the fields is D gene, V gene, clone size, J gene, CDR3 protein, CDR3 DNA. D genes are given only for firm matches. Not all rows give a size; the values are once, few, many and, for expanded clones, a class.

TRBD2	TRBV5-1	-	TRBJ2-2	CASSLFTSGNTGELFF	TGCGCCAGCAGCTTGTTTACTAGCGGGAACACCGGGGAGCTGTTTTTT
-	TRBV28	-	TRBJ1-6	CASSLQGYNSPLHF	TGTGCCAGCAGCCTGCAGGGTTATAATTCACCCCTCCACTTT
-	TRBV5-1	once	TRBJ1-1	CASSFGRNTEAFF	TGCGCCAGCAGCTTCGGTAGGAACACTGAAGCTTTCTTT
-	TRBV25-1	-	TRBJ2-1	CASRSTETYNEQFF	TGTGCCAGCAGATCGACGGAGACCTACAATGAGCAGTTCTTC
-	TRBV4-1	once	TRBJ1-1	CASSQPPVGRGTGAFF	TGCGCCAGCAGCCAACCCCCCGTAGGGCGAGGGACTGGAGCTTTCTTT
-	TRBV19	-	TRBJ2-5	CASSRLPGEETQYF	TGTGCCAGTAGTAGGCTACCGGGGGAAGAGACCCAGTACTTC
-	TRBV29-1	-	TRBJ1-2	CSVERLGGNGYTF	TGCAGCGTTGAACGACTCGGCGGAAATGGCTACACCTTC
TRBD2	TRBV19	-	TRBJ2-2	CATRLAGSTGELFF	TGTGCCACCAGACTAGCGGGAAGCACCGGGGAGCTGTTTTTT
-	TRBV9	-	TRBJ1-5	CASSVGQMNQPQHF	TGTGCCAGCAGCGTAGGACAAATGAATCAGCCCCAGCATTTT
TRBD1	TRBV19	-	TRBJ1-5	CASSVTQGANQPQHF	TGTGCCAGTAGTGTCACACAGGGGGCTAATCAGCCCCAGCATTTT
TRBD1	TRBV12-3/TRBV12-4	-	TRBJ2-7	CASGQGNYEQYF	TGTGCCAGTGGACAGGGAAACTACGAGCAGTACTTC
-	TRBV19	-	TRBJ1-1	CASSAQGNTEAFF	TGTGCCAGTAGTGCCCAGGGTAACACTGAAGCTTTCTTT
-	TRBV7-2	-	TRBJ2-7	CASSLAGQPAKYF	TGTGCCAGCAGCTTAGCAGGACAACCCGCAAAGTACTTC
TRBD2	TRBV6-1	few	TRBJ2-3	CASSEVAGGLGDTQYF	TGTGCCAGCAGTGAAGTAGCGGGGGGGCTGGGAGATACGCAGTATTTT
TRBD2	TRBV4-1	-	TRBJ2-1	CASRSSGGLNEQFF	TGCGCCAGCAGGTCTAGCGGGGGATTGAATGAGCAGTTCTTC
TRBD2	TRBV5-1	-	TRBJ2-3	CASSPGLVTDTQYF	TGCGCCAGCAGTCCCGGACTAGTCACAGATACGCAGTATTTT
-	TRBV7-2	-	TRBJ2-7	CASSPSTAEQYF	TGTGCCAGCAGCCCTTCGACAGCAGAGCAGTACTTC
TRBD1	TRBV2	-	TRBJ1-5	CASTGTGGNQPQHF	TGTGCCAGCACTGGGACAGGAGGTAATCAGCCCCAGCATTTT
TRBD1	TRBV7-8	-	TRBJ2-1	CASGQGASSYNEQFF	TGTGCCAGCGGTCAGGGGGCAAGCTCCTACAATGAGCAGTTCTTC
TRBD2	TRBV18	-	TRBJ2-7	CASSPPSGREGEQYF	TGTGCCAGCTCACCACCTAGCGGGAGGGAAGGCGAGCAGTACTTC
TRBD2	TRBV7-9	-	TRBJ2-7	CAGTTSGRAGEQYF	TGTGCCGGGACGACTAGCGGGAGGGCCGGAGAGCAGTACTTC
-	TRBV2	-	TRBJ1-6	CASRRDANSPLHF	TGTGCCAGCAGGAGGGATGCCAATTCACCCCTCCACTTT
TRBD1	TRBV4-3	-	TRBJ1-2	CASSQEVTGPNYGYTF	TGCGCCAGCAGCCAAGAAGTGACAGGGCCTAACTATGGCTACACCTTC
TRBD1	TRBV6-5	-	TRBJ1-2	CASQGQYNYGYTF	TGTGCCAGCCAGGGACAGTACAACTATGGCTACACCTTC
-	TRBV18	-	TRBJ1-6	CASSPQGQGNNSPLHF	TGTGCCAGCTCACCTCAGGGTCAGGGCAACAATTCACCCCTCCACTTT
-	TRBV7-9	-	TRBJ1-1	CASSSDTEAFF	TGTGCCAGCAGCTCAGACACTGAAGCTTTCTTT